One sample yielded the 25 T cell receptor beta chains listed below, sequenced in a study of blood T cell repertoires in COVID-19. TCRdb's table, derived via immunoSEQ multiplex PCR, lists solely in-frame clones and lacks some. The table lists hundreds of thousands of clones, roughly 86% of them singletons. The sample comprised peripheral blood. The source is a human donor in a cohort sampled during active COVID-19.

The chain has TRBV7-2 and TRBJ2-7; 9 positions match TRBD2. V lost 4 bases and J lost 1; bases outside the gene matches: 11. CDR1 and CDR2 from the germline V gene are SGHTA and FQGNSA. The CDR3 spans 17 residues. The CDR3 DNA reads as TGTGCCAGCAGCTCCCGAGTAGCGGGGGACTATTCCTACGAGCAGTACTTC. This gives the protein CASSSRVAGDYSYEQYF.

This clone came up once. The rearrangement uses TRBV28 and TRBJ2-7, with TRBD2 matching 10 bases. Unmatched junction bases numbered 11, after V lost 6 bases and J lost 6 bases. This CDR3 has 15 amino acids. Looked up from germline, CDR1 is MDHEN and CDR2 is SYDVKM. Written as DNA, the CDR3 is TGTGCCAGCAGAGGACTAGCGGTCAACCGCCTCGAGCAGTACTTC. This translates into CASRGLAVNRLEQYF.

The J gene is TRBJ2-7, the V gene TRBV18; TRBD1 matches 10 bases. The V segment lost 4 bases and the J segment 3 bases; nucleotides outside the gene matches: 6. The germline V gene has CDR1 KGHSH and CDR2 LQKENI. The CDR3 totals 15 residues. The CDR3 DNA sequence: TGTGCCAGCTCACTGAAGCGGACAGGGGGCTACGAGCAGTACTTC. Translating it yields CASSLKRTGGYEQYF.

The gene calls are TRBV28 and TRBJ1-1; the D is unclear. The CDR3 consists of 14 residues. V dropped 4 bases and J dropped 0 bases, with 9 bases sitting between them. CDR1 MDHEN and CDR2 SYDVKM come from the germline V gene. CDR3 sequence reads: CASSSGRMNTEAFF. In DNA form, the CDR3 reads TGTGCCAGCAGTTCCGGTCGCATGAACACTGAAGCTTTCTTT.

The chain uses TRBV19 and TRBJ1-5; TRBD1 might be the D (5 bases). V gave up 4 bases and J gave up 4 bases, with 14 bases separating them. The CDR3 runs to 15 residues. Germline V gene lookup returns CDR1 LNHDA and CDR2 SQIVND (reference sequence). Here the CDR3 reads CASSTGSAGNQPQHF. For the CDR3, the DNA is TGTGCCAGTAGTACAGGGTCCGCAGGGAATCAGCCCCAGCATTTT.

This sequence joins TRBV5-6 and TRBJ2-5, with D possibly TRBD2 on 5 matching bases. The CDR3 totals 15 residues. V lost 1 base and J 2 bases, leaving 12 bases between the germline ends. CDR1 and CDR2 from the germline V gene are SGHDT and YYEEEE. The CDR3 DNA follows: TGTGCCAGCAGCTTGACGCCGGGAAGACAAGAGACCCAGTACTTC. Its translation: CASSLTPGRQETQYF. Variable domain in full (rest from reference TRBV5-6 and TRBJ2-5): DAGVTQSPTHLIKTRGQQVTLRCSPKSGHDTVSWYQQALGQGPQFIFQYYEEEERQRGNFPDRFSGHQFPNYSSELNVNALLLGDSALYLCASSLTPGRQETQYFGPGTRLLVL.

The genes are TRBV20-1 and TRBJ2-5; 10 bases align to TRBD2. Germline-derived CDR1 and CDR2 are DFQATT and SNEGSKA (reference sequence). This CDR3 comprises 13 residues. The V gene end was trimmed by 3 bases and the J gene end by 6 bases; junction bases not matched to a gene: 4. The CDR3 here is CSASPSGGQTQYF. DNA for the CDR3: TGCAGTGCTAGTCCTAGCGGGGGCCAGACCCAGTACTTC.

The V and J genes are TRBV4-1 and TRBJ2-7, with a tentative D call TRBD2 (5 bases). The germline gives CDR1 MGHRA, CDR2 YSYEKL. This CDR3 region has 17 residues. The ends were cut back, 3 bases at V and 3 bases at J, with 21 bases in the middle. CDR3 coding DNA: TGCGCCAGCAGCCACCCGCTTCTCGGTAGCGTGAACTACGAGCAGTACTTC. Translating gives CASSHPLLGSVNYEQYF.

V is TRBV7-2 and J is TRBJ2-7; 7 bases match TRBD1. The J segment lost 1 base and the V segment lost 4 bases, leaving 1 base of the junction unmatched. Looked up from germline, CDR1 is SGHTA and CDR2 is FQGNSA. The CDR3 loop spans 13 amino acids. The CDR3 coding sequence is TGTGCCAGCAGCTCACAGGGGTCCTACGAGCAGTACTTC. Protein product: CASSSQGSYEQYF.

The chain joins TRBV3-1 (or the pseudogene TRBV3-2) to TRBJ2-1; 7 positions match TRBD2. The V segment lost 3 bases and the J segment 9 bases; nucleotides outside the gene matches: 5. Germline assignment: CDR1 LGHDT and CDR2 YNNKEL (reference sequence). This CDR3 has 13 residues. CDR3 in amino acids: CASSQSGAGEQFF. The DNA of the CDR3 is TGTGCCAGCAGCCAGAGCGGGGCGGGTGAGCAGTTCTTC.

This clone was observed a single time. CDR3 DNA: TGTGCCAGCAGCTGGGGTAGCGGGGGCGAGCAGTACTTC. As protein: CASSWGSGGEQYF. This rearrangement joins TRBV5-4 to TRBJ2-7; 9 nucleotides agree with TRBD2. The CDR3 runs to 13 residues. The V gene's germline CDR1 is SGHNT and CDR2 YYREEE (reference sequence). V lost 3 bases to trimming and J lost 6 bases; unmatched junction nucleotides: 4. Looking up the rest from reference TRBV5-4 and TRBJ2-7 gives the full variable domain: ETGVTQSPTHLIKTRGQQVTLRCSSQSGHNTVSWYQQALGQGPQFIFQYYREEENGRGNFPPRFSGLQFPNYSSELNVNALELDDSALYLCASSWGSGGEQYFGPGTRLTVT.

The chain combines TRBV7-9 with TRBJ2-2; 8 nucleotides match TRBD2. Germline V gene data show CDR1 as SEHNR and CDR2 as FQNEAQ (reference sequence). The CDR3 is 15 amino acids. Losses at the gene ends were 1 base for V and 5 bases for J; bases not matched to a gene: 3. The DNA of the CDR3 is TGTGCCAGCAGCTTAGGACTAGCGAGTACCGGGGAGCTGTTTTTT. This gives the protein CASSLGLASTGELFF.

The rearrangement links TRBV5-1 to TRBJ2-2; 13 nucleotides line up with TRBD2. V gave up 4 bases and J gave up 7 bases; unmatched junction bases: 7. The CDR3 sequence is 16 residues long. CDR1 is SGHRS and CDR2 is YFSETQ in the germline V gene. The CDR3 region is CASSRGLAGVSGELFF. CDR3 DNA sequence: TGCGCCAGCAGCCGAGGACTAGCGGGAGTTAGCGGGGAGCTGTTTTTT.

The CDR3 protein is CATSDGVAGDQETQYF. The CDR3, as DNA: TGTGCCACCAGTGATGGAGTAGCGGGGGATCAAGAGACCCAGTACTTC. The chain couples TRBV24-1 to TRBJ2-5, with 9 nucleotides matching TRBD2. Losses at the gene ends were 3 bases for V and 2 bases for J; bases not matched to a gene: 6. Germline lookup yields CDR1 KGHDR and CDR2 SFDVKD. CDR3 size: 16 residues.

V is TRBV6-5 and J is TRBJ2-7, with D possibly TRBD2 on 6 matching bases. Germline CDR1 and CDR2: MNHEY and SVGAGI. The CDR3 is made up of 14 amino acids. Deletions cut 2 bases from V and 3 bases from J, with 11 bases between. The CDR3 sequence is CASSYTGASYEQYF. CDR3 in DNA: TGTGCCAGCAGTTACACGGGAGCTAGCTACGAGCAGTACTTC.

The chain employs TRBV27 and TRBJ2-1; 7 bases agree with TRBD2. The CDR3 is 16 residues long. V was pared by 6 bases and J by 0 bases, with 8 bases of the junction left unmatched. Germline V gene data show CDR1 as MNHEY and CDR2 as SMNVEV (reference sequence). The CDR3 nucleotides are TGTGCCAGCAGATCAGGCGGGGGACGCTCCTACAATGAGCAGTTCTTC. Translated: CASRSGGGRSYNEQFF.

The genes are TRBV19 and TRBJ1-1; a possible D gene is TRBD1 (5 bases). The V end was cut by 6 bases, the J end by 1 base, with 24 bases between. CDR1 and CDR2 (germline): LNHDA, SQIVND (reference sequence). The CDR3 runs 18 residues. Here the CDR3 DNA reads TGTGCCAGTAGCCGACCAGGGCTATCCCCTTTTGGGAACACTGAAGCTTTCTTT. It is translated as CASSRPGLSPFGNTEAFF.

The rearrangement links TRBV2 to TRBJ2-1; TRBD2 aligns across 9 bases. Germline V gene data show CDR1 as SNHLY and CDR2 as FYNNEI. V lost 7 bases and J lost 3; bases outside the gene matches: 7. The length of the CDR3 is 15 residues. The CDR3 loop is CASTKRGAFYNEQFF. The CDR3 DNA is TGTGCCAGCACAAAGCGGGGGGCTTTCTACAATGAGCAGTTCTTC.

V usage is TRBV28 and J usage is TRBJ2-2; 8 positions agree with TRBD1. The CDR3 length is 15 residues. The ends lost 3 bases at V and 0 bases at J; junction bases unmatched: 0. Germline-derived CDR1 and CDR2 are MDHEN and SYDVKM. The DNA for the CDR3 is TGTGCCAGCAGTTTGACAGGGGCGAACACCGGGGAGCTGTTTTTT. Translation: CASSLTGANTGELFF. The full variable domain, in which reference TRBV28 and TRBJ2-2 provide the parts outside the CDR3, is DVKVTQSSRYLVKRTGEKVFLECVQDMDHENMFWYRQDPGLGLRLIYFSYDVKMKEKGDIPEGYSVSREKKERFSLILESASTNQTSMYLCASSLTGANTGELFFGEGSRLTVL.

The CDR3 nucleotides read TGTGCCAGCAGCCCCGGACAGGGACGGAGCCAAGAGACCCAGTACTTC. Translating it yields CASSPGQGRSQETQYF. The rearrangement links TRBV5-6 to TRBJ2-5; TRBD1 matches 8 bases. V shed 4 bases and J 1 base; nucleotides not matched to a gene: 9. This CDR3 is 16 amino acids long. Per germline, CDR1 SGHDT and CDR2 YYEEEE.

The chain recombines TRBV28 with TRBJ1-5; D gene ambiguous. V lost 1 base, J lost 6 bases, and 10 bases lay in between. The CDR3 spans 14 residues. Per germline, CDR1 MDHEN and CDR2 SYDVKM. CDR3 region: CASSLYRAGQPQHF. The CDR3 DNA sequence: TGTGCCAGCAGTTTATACCGCGCGGGTCAGCCCCAGCATTTT. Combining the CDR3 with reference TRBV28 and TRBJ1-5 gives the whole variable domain DVKVTQSSRYLVKRTGEKVFLECVQDMDHENMFWYRQDPGLGLRLIYFSYDVKMKEKGDIPEGYSVSREKKERFSLILESASTNQTSMYLCASSLYRAGQPQHFGDGTRLSIL.

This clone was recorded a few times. The DNA of the CDR3 is TGTGCCAGCAGCGCAGGGTCCGGGACTAGCGGGACCGGGGAGCTGTTTTTT. It yields the protein CASSAGSGTSGTGELFF. The chain uses TRBV9 and TRBJ2-2; 12 nucleotides line up with TRBD2. This CDR3 region has 17 residues. Looked up from germline, CDR1 is SGDLS and CDR2 is YYNGEE. Trimming at V came to 3 bases and at J to 5 bases, leaving 8 bases not matched to a gene.

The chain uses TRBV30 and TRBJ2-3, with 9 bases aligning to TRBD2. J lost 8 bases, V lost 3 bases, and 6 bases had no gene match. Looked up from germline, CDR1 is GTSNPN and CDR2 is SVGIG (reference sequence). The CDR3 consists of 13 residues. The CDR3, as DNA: TGTGCCTGGAGAGGCGGGGGGGCCGCTACGCAGTATTTT. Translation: CAWRGGGAATQYF.

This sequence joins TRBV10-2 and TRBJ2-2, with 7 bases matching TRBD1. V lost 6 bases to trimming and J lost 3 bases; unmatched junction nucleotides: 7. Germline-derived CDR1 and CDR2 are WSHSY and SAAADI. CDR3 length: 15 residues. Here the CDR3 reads CASSEGAADTGELFF. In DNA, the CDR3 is TGCGCCAGCAGCGAGGGGGCGGCGGACACCGGGGAGCTGTTTTTT.

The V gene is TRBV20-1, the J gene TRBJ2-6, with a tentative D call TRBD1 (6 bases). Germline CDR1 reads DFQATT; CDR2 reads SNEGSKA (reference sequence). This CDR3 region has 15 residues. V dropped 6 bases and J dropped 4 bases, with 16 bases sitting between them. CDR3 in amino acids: CSASGGALGANVLTF. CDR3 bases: TGCAGTGCCAGTGGGGGCGCCCTGGGGGCCAACGTCCTGACTTTC.